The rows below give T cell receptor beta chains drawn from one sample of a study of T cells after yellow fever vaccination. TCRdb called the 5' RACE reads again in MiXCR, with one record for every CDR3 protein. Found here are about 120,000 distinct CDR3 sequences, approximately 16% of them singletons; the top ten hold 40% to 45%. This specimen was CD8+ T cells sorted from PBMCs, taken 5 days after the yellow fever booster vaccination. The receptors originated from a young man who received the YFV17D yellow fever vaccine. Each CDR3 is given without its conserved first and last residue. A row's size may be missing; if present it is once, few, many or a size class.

CDR3: SARDLRTGGLRTTEAF
size: few
V: TRBV20-1

CDR3: SVEGAAGRVNTEAF
size: -
V: TRBV29-1

CDR3: ATPGLAGKLSYNEQF
size: -
V: TRBV21-1

CDR3: ASSSQGGTQY
size: -
V: TRBV7-6

CDR3: ASSPGQGPDTQY
size: -
V: TRBV28

CDR3: ASSLGYEQY
size: medium-sized
V: TRBV5-1

CDR3: ASGLTPNNEQF
size: few
V: TRBV12-5

CDR3: ASIPLAGEKGYNEQF
size: -
V: TRBV13

CDR3: ASSLWNRGDSPLH
size: few
V: TRBV7-9

CDR3: ASSQDGDLGENIQY
size: -
V: TRBV4-2

CDR3: ASSLGQGGFEQY
size: few
V: TRBV11-2

CDR3: ASSGENSEETQY
size: few
V: TRBV9

CDR3: ATDPGDSSYNEQF
size: few
V: TRBV12-3/TRBV12-4

CDR3: ASSLAYGAYNEQF
size: few
V: TRBV5-1

CDR3: ASSHAVRGPNQPQH
size: -
V: TRBV7-2

CDR3: ASSYSPAVAKNIQY
size: few
V: TRBV6-6

CDR3: ASSYSSIRGTYEQY
size: -
V: TRBV6-2/TRBV6-3

CDR3: SVDGGVPTDTQY
size: few
V: TRBV29-1

CDR3: ASSEWLAGNSPLH
size: few
V: TRBV6-1

CDR3: ASSQYGTSGGADTQY
size: few
V: TRBV4-1

CDR3: ASSRGPRQY
size: -
V: TRBV12-3/TRBV12-4

CDR3: ASSWGTGVKWGNTEAF
size: -
V: TRBV5-1

CDR3: ASSQEGFLLGGYT
size: many
V: TRBV4-3